The rows below give T cell receptor beta chains drawn from one sample of a study of tumor and adjacent non-tumor tissue in lung cancer. In TCRdb, the multiplex PCR reads were re-called with MiXCR into one record per CDR3 protein. In the table there are over 130,000 distinct CDR3 sequences, roughly 70% of which are singletons. The sequencing input was lung tumor tissue. Receptors originate from a man between 60 and 75 years old with small cell lung cancer. Both conserved end residues are part of each CDR3. The order of the fields is clone size, V gene, J gene, D gene, CDR3 DNA, CDR3 protein. The D gene is left open where the match is weak. The listing skips clone size in some rows; elsewhere it reads once, few, many or a size class.

clone_size: -; v_call: TRBV6-5; j_call: TRBJ2-1; d_call: -; cdr3_nt: TGTGCCAGCTGTTCTCACCGGGGGTGGGCGAACGGTGAGCAGTTCTTC; cdr3_aa: CASCSHRGWANGEQFF
clone_size: once; v_call: TRBV11-3; j_call: TRBJ2-1; d_call: TRBD2; cdr3_nt: TGTGTCAGCAGCTTAGTGGCTAGCGGGAGGGTCTTTGAGCAGTCCTTC; cdr3_aa: CVSSLVASGRVFEQSF
clone_size: -; v_call: TRBV2; j_call: TRBJ2-7; d_call: TRBD2; cdr3_nt: TGTGCCAGCAGTTCAAGACTAGCGGGAGGGCGAGAGCAGTACTTC; cdr3_aa: CASSSRLAGGREQYF
clone_size: -; v_call: TRBV28; j_call: TRBJ2-7; d_call: -; cdr3_nt: TGTGCCAGCAATCGGGACATGCTATACGAGCAGTACTTC; cdr3_aa: CASNRDMLYEQYF
clone_size: -; v_call: TRBV20-1; j_call: TRBJ2-3; d_call: TRBD2; cdr3_nt: TGCAGTCCTCCAAAGCGGGAGGGCCGGGACACGCAGTATTTT; cdr3_aa: CSPPKREGRDTQYF
clone_size: -; v_call: TRBV11-3; j_call: TRBJ1-1; d_call: -; cdr3_nt: TGTGTCAGCAGCTTAAGAAGTGAGGACACTGAAGCTTTATTT; cdr3_aa: CVSSLRSEDTEALF
clone_size: few; v_call: TRBV28; j_call: TRBJ1-1; d_call: -; cdr3_nt: TGTGCCAGCAGTTCCTCCAGGTTGGCTGAAGCTTTCTTT; cdr3_aa: CASSSSRLAEAFF
clone_size: -; v_call: TRBV11-3; j_call: TRBJ2-7; d_call: TRBD1; cdr3_nt: TGTGCCAGCAGTTTACGGACAGGGTCCTACGAGCACTACTTC; cdr3_aa: CASSLRTGSYEHYF
clone_size: once; v_call: TRBV29-1; j_call: TRBJ1-4; d_call: -; cdr3_nt: TGCAGCGTTGAAGATGCAGCAGCTAATGAAAAACTGTTTTTT; cdr3_aa: CSVEDAAANEKLFF
clone_size: once; v_call: TRBV4-2; j_call: TRBJ2-7; d_call: -; cdr3_nt: TGTGCCAGCAGCCATGGCGTGAGTAGGAACGAGCAGTACTTC; cdr3_aa: CASSHGVSRNEQYF
clone_size: -; v_call: TRBV5-6; j_call: TRBJ1-5; d_call: TRBD1; cdr3_nt: TGTGCTAGCAGTTTGGGACAGGGTTATCAGCCCCAGCTTTTT; cdr3_aa: CASSLGQGYQPQLF
clone_size: few; v_call: TRBV6-6; j_call: TRBJ2-5; d_call: -; cdr3_nt: TGTGCCAGCAGTTACTCTACACTAAGGAGAGCCCCAGAGACCCAGTACTTC; cdr3_aa: CASSYSTLRRAPETQYF
clone_size: -; v_call: TRBV28; j_call: TRBJ2-6; d_call: TRBD2; cdr3_nt: TGTGACAGCAGTTCTATTGGGGGGGGGACCGGGGCCAACGTCCTGACTTTC; cdr3_aa: CDSSSIGGGTGANVLTF
clone_size: -; v_call: TRBV11-2; j_call: TRBJ2-1; d_call: TRBD2; cdr3_nt: TGCGTCAGCAGCTTGTTGACTAGCGGGAAGAACAATGAGCAGTTCTTC; cdr3_aa: CVSSLLTSGKNNEQFF
clone_size: many; v_call: TRBV20-1; j_call: TRBJ2-1; d_call: TRBD2; cdr3_nt: TGCAGTGCTACGCAGCGGGAGTTTGAGCAGTTCTTC; cdr3_aa: CSATQREFEQFF
clone_size: -; v_call: TRBV13; j_call: TRBJ1-1; d_call: -; cdr3_nt: TGTGCCAGCAGACGCGGGGGGGGCTATCCCAAAGCTTTCTTT; cdr3_aa: CASRRGGGYPKAFF
clone_size: -; v_call: TRBV28; j_call: TRBJ1-3; d_call: -; cdr3_nt: TGTGCCAGCAGTTCGCCCTCGGACAGAACAAACACCATATATTTT; cdr3_aa: CASSSPSDRTNTIYF
clone_size: few; v_call: TRBV20-1; j_call: TRBJ2-1; d_call: -; cdr3_nt: TGCAGTGCAAATGGGGACTCCTCTTACAATGAGCAGTTCTTC; cdr3_aa: CSANGDSSYNEQFF
clone_size: -; v_call: TRBV5-4; j_call: TRBJ1-6; d_call: -; cdr3_nt: TGTGCCAGCAGCCCGGAAGGAGGCAATTCACCCCTCCACTTT; cdr3_aa: CASSPEGGNSPLHF
clone_size: -; v_call: TRBV19; j_call: TRBJ2-3; d_call: -; cdr3_nt: TGTGCCAGCAGTCCCAGAGGCACAGATACGCAGTATTTT; cdr3_aa: CASSPRGTDTQYF
clone_size: -; v_call: TRBV12-3/TRBV12-4; j_call: TRBJ2-1; d_call: TRBD1; cdr3_nt: TGTGCCAGCAATCCCTCCATAACAGGGGGCCCTTACAATGAGCAGTTCTTC; cdr3_aa: CASNPSITGGPYNEQFF
clone_size: -; v_call: TRBV6-1; j_call: TRBJ2-2; d_call: -; cdr3_nt: TGTGCCAGCAGTTCGGACCCAGGTGGGGAGCTGTTTTTT; cdr3_aa: CASSSDPGGELFF
clone_size: many; v_call: TRBV11-2; j_call: TRBJ2-5; d_call: TRBD2; cdr3_nt: TGTGCCAGCAGCCCCGGGACTAGCGGGAGGGCCGAAGAGACCCAGTACTTC; cdr3_aa: CASSPGTSGRAEETQYF
clone_size: few; v_call: TRBV5-4; j_call: TRBJ2-1; d_call: -; cdr3_nt: TGTGCCAGCAGCTCCGGGGTTATCAATGAGCAGTTCTTC; cdr3_aa: CASSSGVINEQFF
clone_size: -; v_call: TRBV4-1; j_call: TRBJ2-3; d_call: -; cdr3_nt: TGCGCCAGCAGCTACCGGGGCGGGATAATGGATACGCAGTATTTT; cdr3_aa: CASSYRGGIMDTQYF
clone_size: -; v_call: TRBV11-2; j_call: TRBJ2-2; d_call: TRBD2; cdr3_nt: TGTGCCAGCAGCCAAACGGGGGGACCCGGGGTGCTGTTTTTT; cdr3_aa: CASSQTGGPGVLFF
clone_size: -; v_call: TRBV4-2; j_call: TRBJ2-1; d_call: TRBD2; cdr3_nt: TGTGCCAGCAGCCAATCGGGAGGGCCAAATTTAGATGAGCAGTTCTTC; cdr3_aa: CASSQSGGPNLDEQFF
clone_size: -; v_call: TRBV12-3/TRBV12-4; j_call: TRBJ2-6; d_call: TRBD1; cdr3_nt: TGTGCCAGCAGAACAGGGGGCTCCACTGGGGCCAACGTCCTGACTTTC; cdr3_aa: CASRTGGSTGANVLTF
clone_size: few; v_call: TRBV20-1; j_call: TRBJ2-1; d_call: TRBD2; cdr3_nt: TGCAGTGCTAGGGGACTAGCGGGAGGCCTCTCCTACAATGAGCAGTTCTTC; cdr3_aa: CSARGLAGGLSYNEQFF
clone_size: once; v_call: TRBV20-1; j_call: TRBJ2-1; d_call: -; cdr3_nt: TGCAGTGCTATCCGCAATTTGGCGGGGAACGAGCAGTTCTTC; cdr3_aa: CSAIRNLAGNEQFF
clone_size: -; v_call: TRBV5-1; j_call: TRBJ2-3; d_call: -; cdr3_nt: TGCGCCAGCAGCTTAGCCCCTATGGATACGCAGTATTTT; cdr3_aa: CASSLAPMDTQYF
clone_size: once; v_call: TRBV11-2; j_call: TRBJ2-1; d_call: -; cdr3_nt: TGTGCCAGCAGCTTATATTTCGCGCACAATGAGCAGTTCTTC; cdr3_aa: CASSLYFAHNEQFF
clone_size: few; v_call: TRBV14; j_call: TRBJ2-1; d_call: TRBD2; cdr3_nt: TGTGCCAGCAGCCAAGTAGGCGGGACTAGCGGTTACAATAAGCAGTTCTTC; cdr3_aa: CASSQVGGTSGYNKQFF
clone_size: -; v_call: TRBV5-1; j_call: TRBJ1-1; d_call: -; cdr3_nt: TGTGCCAGCAGCTTGGAGGGGTGGAATGAAGCTTTCTTT; cdr3_aa: CASSLEGWNEAFF
clone_size: -; v_call: TRBV10-3; j_call: TRBJ1-5; d_call: -; cdr3_nt: TGTGCCATCAGTGGACAGGACAATCAGCCCCAGCATTTT; cdr3_aa: CAISGQDNQPQHF
clone_size: -; v_call: TRBV4-1; j_call: TRBJ2-7; d_call: TRBD2; cdr3_nt: TGCGCCAGCAGCCAAGATAGGAAGAGGCTAGCGGGAGGACGTAGCCACGAGCAGTACTTC; cdr3_aa: CASSQDRKRLAGGRSHEQYF
clone_size: once; v_call: TRBV11-2; j_call: TRBJ2-3; d_call: TRBD2; cdr3_nt: TGTGCCAGCAGCTCACTTCTCCTAGCGGGAGGGCCTACAGATACGCAGTTTTTT; cdr3_aa: CASSSLLLAGGPTDTQFF
clone_size: few; v_call: TRBV6-5; j_call: TRBJ2-2; d_call: -; cdr3_nt: TGTGCCAGCAGTTACAACCGGGACACCGGGGAGCTGTTTTTT; cdr3_aa: CASSYNRDTGELFF
clone_size: many; v_call: TRBV4-2; j_call: TRBJ2-7; d_call: -; cdr3_nt: TGTGCCAGCACCCAGGAAAAGGGAGGGGGAGGGCTCTCCTACGAGCAGTACTTC; cdr3_aa: CASTQEKGGGGLSYEQYF
clone_size: -; v_call: TRBV20-1; j_call: TRBJ2-6; d_call: TRBD1; cdr3_nt: TGCAGTGCTAGAGATCCGAGAGGGGGCTCTGGGGTCAACGTCCTGACTTTC; cdr3_aa: CSARDPRGGSGVNVLTF
clone_size: medium-sized; v_call: TRBV4-1; j_call: TRBJ2-7; d_call: -; cdr3_nt: TGCGCCAGCAGCCAAGGACTCGAGCAGTACTTC; cdr3_aa: CASSQGLEQYF
clone_size: once; v_call: TRBV4-1; j_call: TRBJ2-5; d_call: -; cdr3_nt: TGCGCCATCAGCCAAGCCGTTAACACAGGGCAAGAGACCCAGTACTTC; cdr3_aa: CAISQAVNTGQETQYF
clone_size: many; v_call: TRBV6-1; j_call: TRBJ2-7; d_call: -; cdr3_nt: TGTGCCAGCCGGAGGAGCTCCGAAACTCGTACCCCCTACGAGCAGTACTTC; cdr3_aa: CASRRSSETRTPYEQYF
clone_size: -; v_call: TRBV5-1; j_call: TRBJ2-1; d_call: -; cdr3_nt: TGCGCCAGCTTCAACCCGGGACTCCACAATGAGCAGTTCTTC; cdr3_aa: CASFNPGLHNEQFF
clone_size: -; v_call: TRBV20-1; j_call: TRBJ2-3; d_call: -; cdr3_nt: TGCAATGCTAGGGGACTTAAAGTAAATACGCAGTATTTT; cdr3_aa: CNARGLKVNTQYF
clone_size: -; v_call: TRBV4-1; j_call: TRBJ2-1; d_call: -; cdr3_nt: TGCGCCAGCAGCCCCCCGCCCACTTATGAGCAGTTCTTC; cdr3_aa: CASSPPPTYEQFF
clone_size: few; v_call: TRBV5-5; j_call: TRBJ2-5; d_call: -; cdr3_nt: TGTGCCAGCAGCTTCTCGGCGGGACGGGAGACCCAGTACTTC; cdr3_aa: CASSFSAGRETQYF
clone_size: -; v_call: TRBV4-1; j_call: TRBJ2-3; d_call: TRBD2; cdr3_nt: TGCGCCAGCAGCCAGGGACTAGCGGGCAGAACAAATACGCAGTATTTT; cdr3_aa: CASSQGLAGRTNTQYF
clone_size: -; v_call: TRBV6-5; j_call: TRBJ2-3; d_call: -; cdr3_nt: TGTGCCAGCAGTTACGTGAGGGGTACGCAGTATTTT; cdr3_aa: CASSYVRGTQYF
clone_size: -; v_call: TRBV20-1; j_call: TRBJ1-1; d_call: -; cdr3_nt: TGCAGTGCTAGTCGCCCTGTACGGGGCGCTGAAGCTTTCTTT; cdr3_aa: CSASRPVRGAEAFF
clone_size: -; v_call: TRBV5-5; j_call: TRBJ1-1; d_call: -; cdr3_nt: TGTGCCAGCAGAATGGGCCGGGGATGCACTGAAGCTTTCTTT; cdr3_aa: CASRMGRGCTEAFF
clone_size: -; v_call: TRBV12-3/TRBV12-4; j_call: TRBJ2-3; d_call: -; cdr3_nt: TGTGCCAGCAATTTGGAACAGGCAGATACGCAGTATTTT; cdr3_aa: CASNLEQADTQYF
clone_size: -; v_call: TRBV6-1; j_call: TRBJ2-7; d_call: -; cdr3_nt: TGTGCCAGTAGTGCCGGACAGCTCTACGAGTGGTACTTC; cdr3_aa: CASSAGQLYEWYF
clone_size: -; v_call: TRBV24-1; j_call: TRBJ1-1; d_call: TRBD1; cdr3_nt: TGTGCCACCAGGAGTCCTCATAGACAGGGATCTATGAACACTGAAGCTTTCTTT; cdr3_aa: CATRSPHRQGSMNTEAFF
clone_size: -; v_call: TRBV20-1; j_call: TRBJ2-1; d_call: -; cdr3_nt: TGCAGTGCTAGTGGGTCTAGGGGCACCTACAATGAGCAGTTCTTC; cdr3_aa: CSASGSRGTYNEQFF
clone_size: -; v_call: TRBV20-1; j_call: TRBJ1-1; d_call: TRBD1; cdr3_nt: TGCAGTGCTAGAGGGTGCGACAGGGTGGGTACTGAAGCTTTCTTT; cdr3_aa: CSARGCDRVGTEAFF